The clone carrying this T cell receptor (beta chain) was seen ten or more times. Its cognate antigen is unknown. Germline CDR1 is DFQATT and CDR2 is SNEGSKA (reference sequence). Trimming stripped 1 base from V and 1 base from J, with 12 bases between. The CDR3 covers 15 residues. The data stem from a study of neurological immune-mediated disorders. TCRdb processed the 5' RACE reads anew with MiXCR; each CDR3 protein has one entry. The table includes about 59,000 distinct CDR3 sequences, roughly an eighth detected once. General study results and limits: Expanded clones shared no CDR3 amino acid sequences across subjects, suggesting private repertoires in all groups.

The sample comprised PBMCs. The TCR was taken from a woman aged 60 to 75 with HTLV-1-associated myelopathy (HAM/TSP). V gene TRBV20-1 combines with J gene TRBJ2-3, with a weak D call TRBD2 (6 bases). CDR3 residues: CSARATTSRTDTQYF. The CDR3 DNA reads TGCAGTGCTAGAGCCACGACTAGTCGCACAGATACGCAGTATTTT.